This entry lists 32 T cell receptor beta chains sequenced from one sample in a study of T cells in Graves' hyperthyroidism and ophthalmopathy. Researchers took RNA transcripts and amplified the TCR beta CDR3 regions from them. HTBI primers were used for first-round RT-PCR of the TCR CDR3. TCRdb re-called the multiplex PCR reads with MiXCR, one entry per CDR3 protein. The sample lists fewer than 550,000 distinct CDR3 sequences; approximately 15% were seen once. Sequencing was done on a sample of blood. All receptors come from a young woman with Graves' hyperthyroidism.

This clonotype has at least ten counts. Here the CDR3 DNA reads TGTGCCAGCAGTCAATTAGGGGGGCCCCGTAGCACAGATACGCAGTATTTT. This sequence encodes CASSQLGGPRSTDTQYF. The chain uses TRBV2 and TRBJ2-3, with D perhaps given as TRBD1 or TRBD2 (6 bases each). The germline CDR1 and CDR2 sequences are SNHLY and FYNNEI. Trimming shortened V by 5 bases and J by 0 bases, and 18 bases separated the two germline ends. The CDR3 is 17 residues long.

This clonotype appeared many times. The chain is built from TRBV19 and TRBJ1-2, with 10 positions matching TRBD1. The CDR3 contains 19 residues. The germline V gene has CDR1 LNHDA and CDR2 SQIVND (reference sequence). Trimming cost V 4 bases and J 2 bases; bases outside gene matches: 16. CDR3 bases: TGTGCCAGTAGTACCCCGAGTCCCGGGACAGGGGCCGCCAACTATGGCTACACCTTC. This translates into CASSTPSPGTGAANYGYTF.

This clonotype was counted many times. The chain links TRBV2 to TRBJ2-3; 9 nucleotides match TRBD2. The CDR3 has 15 residues. V shed 3 bases, J shed 2 bases, and the junction held 3 bases outside the gene matches. Germline CDR1 SNHLY, CDR2 FYNNEI. The CDR3 DNA sequence: TGTGCCAGCAGTGAGGCTAGCGGGATCACAGATACGCAGTATTTT. Amino acids: CASSEASGITDTQYF.

This sequence joins TRBV4-1 and TRBJ2-7, with 8 positions matching TRBD1. The J segment lost 2 bases and the V segment lost 5 bases, leaving 8 bases of the junction unmatched. Germline V CDR1 and CDR2: MGHRA, YSYEKL. CDR3 length equals 15 residues. The CDR3 sequence: CASSFAGTGPYEQYF. The CDR3 DNA follows: TGCGCCAGCAGCTTCGCTGGGACAGGTCCCTACGAGCAGTACTTC.

The sample holds many counts of this clonotype. The genes are TRBV18 and TRBJ2-7; unclear D gene. Germline V gene data show CDR1 as KGHSH and CDR2 as LQKENI. V lost 8 bases to trimming and J lost 2 bases, with 10 bases between them. This CDR3 region has 12 residues. The DNA of the CDR3 is TGTGCCAGCAGCCGACAAACCTACGAGCAGTACTTC. As protein: CASSRQTYEQYF.

This clonotype was seen at least ten times. The V gene is TRBV6-6, the J gene TRBJ2-7; D possibly corresponds to TRBD1 (6 bases). The CDR3 spans 16 residues. Germline loops: CDR1 MNHNY, CDR2 SVGAGI (reference sequence). V was trimmed by 0 bases and J by 4 bases, leaving 16 bases between them. CDR3 residues: CASSYSRSRGSYEQYF. The CDR3 DNA reads TGTGCCAGCAGTTACTCGAGGTCCAGGGGTAGTTACGAGCAGTACTTC.

The sample holds many counts of this clonotype. The rearrangement links TRBV12-3 or TRBV12-4 to TRBJ1-2, with 10 nucleotides matching TRBD1. The CDR3 is 14 amino acids. V lost 6 bases to trimming and J lost 3 bases; unmatched junction nucleotides: 4. This CDR3 reads CASRGTGEDYGYTF. The CDR3 DNA reads TGTGCCAGCAGGGGGACAGGGGAAGACTATGGCTACACCTTC.

A few counts support this clonotype. CDR3 coding DNA: TGTGCCAGTAGTATGGGACTAGCGGGGGGCTACGAGCAGTACTTC. This gives the protein CASSMGLAGGYEQYF. V gene TRBV19 combines with J gene TRBJ2-7; the match to TRBD2 covers 15 bases. The CDR3 spans 15 residues. Germline-derived CDR1 and CDR2 are LNHDA and SQIVND (reference sequence). With V trimmed by 3 bases and J by 3 bases, 0 bases remained unmatched.

This clonotype was observed a few times. The genes are TRBV20-1 and TRBJ2-1; 15 bases are a match to TRBD2. The CDR3 extends over 14 amino acids. Per the germline V gene, CDR1 is DFQATT and CDR2 is SNEGSKA (reference sequence). After removal of 6 bases from V and 10 bases from J, the junction contained 7 bases not matched to a gene. The chain's CDR3 is CSALGLAGGWEQFF. CDR3 DNA sequence: TGCAGTGCCTTGGGACTAGCGGGAGGTTGGGAGCAGTTCTTC.

This clonotype was observed many times. The rearrangement joins TRBV11-3 to TRBJ2-5; D not resolved. There are 15 residues in the CDR3. The V end lost 5 bases, the J end lost 4 bases, and 17 bases lay between the germline ends. Germline V CDR1 and CDR2: SGHNT, YENEEA. DNA of the CDR3: TGTGCCAGCAGCATTCCGTCCCTCGGTCGAGAGACCCAGTACTTC. It encodes CASSIPSLGRETQYF.

This clonotype was detected ten times or more. This chain joins TRBV7-2 and TRBJ2-2; a weak D match, TRBD1 (5 bases). V was clipped by 1 base and J by 1 base, with 7 bases between them. The CDR3 extends over 15 amino acids. Germline lookup yields CDR1 SGHTA and CDR2 FQGNSA. CDR3 in amino acids: CASSLGTRNTGELFF. DNA for the CDR3: TGTGCCAGCAGCTTAGGGACACGGAACACCGGGGAGCTGTTTTTT.

This clonotype was counted many times. The chain carries TRBV5-1 and TRBJ2-3; 8 positions match TRBD2. The germline gives CDR1 SGHRS, CDR2 YFSETQ. Trimming took 4 bases from V and 1 from J; bases not matched to a gene: 8. The CDR3 is made up of 16 amino acids. The CDR3 DNA reads as TGCGCCAGCAGCCCTGCGCCGGGAGGGGGCACAGATACGCAGTATTTT. It specifies CASSPAPGGGTDTQYF.

This clonotype was seen ten or more times. The chain combines TRBV20-1 with TRBJ1-5, with TRBD1 matching 9 bases. V shed 3 bases and J 1 base; nucleotides not matched to a gene: 13. This CDR3 is built from 18 residues. The germline V gene encodes CDR1 DFQATT and CDR2 SNEGSKA (reference sequence). CDR3 DNA: TGCAGTGCTAGTCAAACAGGGGGCAAGGGAAACAGCAATCAGCCCCAGCATTTT. It is translated as CSASQTGGKGNSNQPQHF.

The chain carries TRBV7-9 and TRBJ1-6; D gene uncertain. Germline V gene data show CDR1 as SEHNR and CDR2 as FQNEAQ (reference sequence). V lost 6 bases, J lost 7 bases, and 10 bases lay in between. The length of the CDR3 is 13 residues. CDR3 residues: CASRREGNSPLHF. The DNA of the CDR3 is TGTGCCAGCAGAAGGGAGGGAAATTCACCCCTCCACTTT.

V and J are TRBV7-9 and TRBJ1-5; the match to TRBD1 covers 7 bases. The trim removed 5 bases at V and 8 bases at J, leaving 6 bases unmatched. Germline assignment: CDR1 SEHNR and CDR2 FQNEAQ (reference sequence). The CDR3 is made up of 13 amino acids. The CDR3 bases are TGTGCCAGCAGCCCGGGACAGCGGAAGCCCCAGCATTTT. Protein: CASSPGQRKPQHF.

There are a few counts of this clonotype. The V call is TRBV9, the J call TRBJ1-2, with D tentatively TRBD1 (5 bases). There are 18 residues in the CDR3. From germline, CDR1 is SGDLS and CDR2 YYNGEE. V was pared by 3 bases and J by 3 bases, with 24 bases between. The CDR3 region has the DNA TGTGCCAGCAGCGCCTCCGTATCAGCGGGGCAGAGGGACTATGGCTACACCTTC. Its translation is CASSASVSAGQRDYGYTF.

Many counts were recorded for this clonotype. The CDR3 sequence is CASISLGGPADTQYF. The CDR3 DNA sequence: TGTGCCAGCATTTCCCTAGGGGGCCCCGCAGATACGCAGTATTTT. V and J are TRBV12-3 or TRBV12-4 and TRBJ2-3; 7 positions agree with TRBD1. J gave up 4 bases and V 7 bases, and 11 bases lay outside the gene matches. The CDR3 has 15 residues.

This rearrangement joins TRBV18 to TRBJ2-1; 8 nucleotides line up with TRBD2. The J segment lost 6 bases and the V segment lost 6 bases, leaving 10 bases of the junction unmatched. Germline V gives CDR1 KGHSH, CDR2 LQKENI. This CDR3 contains 15 residues. In nucleotides, the CDR3 is TGTGCCAGCTCTTCGGCCGGGAGGGCCGTCAATGAGCAGTTCTTC. This translates into CASSSAGRAVNEQFF.

Comments on this clonotype: A much more abundant neighbour one base away suggests this may be a read error. The CDR3 carries no conserved terminal phenylalanine or tryptophan, so it likely arises from a read error. The chain carries TRBV30 and TRBJ2-2; D is perhaps TRBD1 or TRBD2 (5 bases each). The germline CDR1 and CDR2 sequences are GTSNPN and SVGIG (reference sequence). The CDR3 has 14 amino acids. Trimming shortened V by 3 bases and J by 2 bases, and 10 bases separated the two germline ends. DNA for the CDR3: TGTGCCTGGAGATCAGGGACCAACACCGGGGAGCTGTTTTCT. Residues: CAWRSGTNTGELFS.

This clonotype has at least ten counts. V is TRBV5-1 and J is TRBJ1-6; D is possibly TRBD1 (5 bases). V lost 1 base to trimming and J lost 7 bases, with 12 bases between them. This CDR3 has 15 amino acids. Germline V gives CDR1 SGHRS, CDR2 YFSETQ. CDR3 sequence reads: CASSLSRRQNSPLHF. Written as DNA, the CDR3 is TGCGCCAGCAGCTTGAGCCGCAGACAGAATTCACCCCTCCACTTT.

This clonotype appeared many times. V is TRBV10-3 and J is TRBJ2-1, with 7 bases that match TRBD1. V dropped 4 bases and J dropped 4; count of bases not matched to a gene: 1. There are 13 residues in the CDR3. Germline V gene sequence: CDR1 ENHRY, CDR2 SYGVKD. CDR3 in DNA: TGTGCCATCAGTGGGGACAGTTACAATGAGCAGTTCTTC. This sequence encodes CAISGDSYNEQFF.

There are a few counts of this clonotype. This chain joins TRBV6-1 and TRBJ1-6; a weak D match, TRBD1 (5 bases). This CDR3 has 15 amino acids. Per the germline V gene, CDR1 is MNHNS and CDR2 is SASEGT. V gave up 5 bases and J gave up 13 bases, with 21 bases separating them. CDR3 sequence (DNA): TGTGCCAGCAGTTACGGGTCGGGACGAAATGTCCCCCTCCACTTT. As protein: CASSYGSGRNVPLHF.

This clonotype was counted many times. This chain joins TRBV7-9 and TRBJ1-4; D gene ambiguous. The V end was cut by 4 bases, the J end by 8 bases, with 20 bases between. CDR3 length: 16 amino acids. CDR1 is SEHNR and CDR2 is FQNEAQ in the germline V gene (reference sequence). The CDR3, as DNA: TGTGCCAGCAGCTCAAAAGCCTCGATTATTAACGAAAAACTGTTTTTT. Translated: CASSSKASIINEKLFF.

This chain joins TRBV6-1 and TRBJ2-1; D might be TRBD2 (5 bases). The length of the CDR3 is 14 residues. Germline CDR1 and CDR2: MNHNS and SASEGT. V gave up 3 bases and J gave up 6 bases, with 12 bases separating them. CDR3 region: CASSESSRSNEQFF. The CDR3 region has the DNA TGTGCCAGCAGTGAGTCTAGCAGGAGCAATGAGCAGTTCTTC.

The J gene is TRBJ2-5, the V gene TRBV20-1; 7 bases fit TRBD2. The junction had 5 bases not matched to a gene; V was cut back by 0 bases and J by 7 bases. The length of the CDR3 is 13 residues. Germline CDR1 DFQATT, CDR2 SNEGSKA (reference sequence). In DNA form, the CDR3 reads TGCAGTGCTAGAGATCTGGGGGGGAGGACCCAGTACTTC. It is translated as CSARDLGGRTQYF.

This clonotype was detected ten times or more. V gene TRBV30 combines with J gene TRBJ1-5, with a possible D match to TRBD1 (6 bases). The germline gives CDR1 GTSNPN, CDR2 SVGIG (reference sequence). The V and J ends lost 7 bases and 2 bases respectively, with 15 bases between them. This CDR3 is 14 amino acids long. CDR3 region: CAFQRRGGNQPQHF. Written as DNA, the CDR3 is TGTGCCTTCCAGCGCAGGGGCGGCAATCAGCCCCAGCATTTT.

This clonotype was observed many times. V gene TRBV13 combines with J gene TRBJ2-3, with D hard to call. The CDR3 is 14 residues long. V dropped 5 bases and J dropped 5 bases, with 14 bases sitting between them. From germline, CDR1 is PRHDT and CDR2 FYEKMQ (reference sequence). CDR3 loop: CASSPGPSRDTQYF. In nucleotides, the CDR3 is TGTGCCAGCAGCCCTGGTCCGTCCAGAGATACGCAGTATTTT. Full variable domain (outside the CDR3, taken from reference TRBV13 and TRBJ2-3): AAGVIQSPRHLIKEKRETATLKCYPIPRHDTVYWYQQGPGQDPQFLISFYEKMQSDKGSIPDRFSAQQFSDYHSELNMSSLELGDSALYFCASSPGPSRDTQYFGPGTRLTVL.

This clonotype was recorded at least ten times. The rearrangement joins TRBV2 to TRBJ2-1; 7 nucleotides align to TRBD1. J was trimmed by 4 bases and V by 5 bases; bases with no gene match: 11. The germline gives CDR1 SNHLY, CDR2 FYNNEI. This CDR3 comprises 16 residues. CDR3 residues: CASSTWTGPQYNEQFF. CDR3 nucleotide sequence: TGTGCCAGCAGTACCTGGACAGGACCCCAGTACAATGAGCAGTTCTTC.

The rearrangement uses TRBV2 and TRBJ1-5, with 10 bases matching TRBD1. Germline assignment: CDR1 SNHLY and CDR2 FYNNEI. The CDR3 runs 14 residues. V gave up 8 bases and J gave up 4 bases; unmatched junction bases: 5. CDR3 in DNA: TGTGCCAGCGGAGACAGGGGGCCGAATCAGCCCCAGCATTTT. Translated, it gives CASGDRGPNQPQHF.

This clonotype turned up a few times. The chain recombines TRBV29-1 with TRBJ2-5; D may be TRBD1 (5 bases). The CDR3 loop spans 13 amino acids. Germline V CDR1 and CDR2: SQVTM, ANQGSEA. Between the trimmed V and J ends, which lost 4 bases and 2 bases, there was a span of 11 bases. CDR3 loop: CSVGGRLQETQYF. CDR3 bases: TGCAGCGTTGGGGGCAGGCTGCAAGAGACCCAGTACTTC.

With regard to this clonotype: This could be a read error, since a much larger clone is one nucleotide away. The chain uses TRBV2 and TRBJ2-7, with 7 bases matching TRBD1. CDR1 is SNHLY and CDR2 is FYNNEI in the germline V gene. This CDR3 region has 12 residues. V dropped 4 bases and J dropped 6; count of bases not matched to a gene: 3. The CDR3: CASSGQGCEQYF. CDR3 nucleotides: TGTGCCAGCAGTGGACAGGGCTGCGAGCAGTACTTC. The variable domain in full, with the rest retrieved from reference TRBV2 and TRBJ2-7, is EPEVTQTPSHQVTQMGQEVILRCVPISNHLYFYWYRQILGQKVEFLVSFYNNEISEKSEIFDDQFSVERPDGSNFTLKIRSTKLEDSAMYFCASSGQGCEQYFGPGTRLTVT.

The J gene is TRBJ2-2, the V gene TRBV6-2 or TRBV6-3; 7 bases line up with TRBD1. Germline CDR1 reads MNHEY; CDR2 reads SVGEGT. This CDR3 spans 15 amino acids. Unmatched junction bases numbered 6, after V lost 7 bases and J lost 1 base. The CDR3: CASIIRTGNTGELFF. As DNA, the CDR3 is TGTGCCAGCATCATCCGGACAGGGAACACCGGGGAGCTGTTTTTT.